This TCR beta chain was identified during a study of T cell responses to AZD1222 COVID-19 vaccine. Overall study findings and caveats: Spike-wide vaccine-associated CD4 TCRs dominated at 160-218 and 743-854.

With regard to this clone: Its target is not known.

The trim removed 5 bases at V and 3 bases at J, leaving 6 bases unmatched. The CDR3 length is 14 residues. Germline assignment: CDR1 SGHVS and CDR2 FQNEAQ. Assay used: immunoSEQ multiplex PCR; TCRdb lists only in-frame clones, some missing. The data show 100,000 to 150,000 clones, 94% seen once. The material sequenced was peripheral blood, taken on day 0 of AZD1222 vaccination. V and J are TRBV7-8 and TRBJ1-1, with 7 bases that match TRBD1. The source is an adult in good health. The CDR3 reads CASSVPGQHTEAFF. The CDR3 DNA sequence: TGTGCCAGCAGCGTTCCGGGACAGCACACTGAAGCTTTCTTT. The full variable domain, in which reference TRBV7-8 and TRBJ1-1 provide the parts outside the CDR3, is GAGVSQSPRYKVAKRGQDVALRCDPISGHVSLFWYQQALGQGPEFLTYFQNEAQLDKSGLPSDRFFAERPEGSVSTLKIQRTQQEDSAVYLCASSVPGQHTEAFFGQGTRLTVV.